The T cell receptor beta chain under discussion was sequenced for a study of CD8+ T cells in alopecia areata. RNA was isolated and reverse transcribed to cDNA, the sequencing template. Here immunoSEQ multiplex PCR was the method, and the copy in TCRdb shows in-frame clones only, minus some. The table has around 200,000 clones, roughly 50% seen once. This sample's treatment: oral pan-JAK inhibitor, 5-10 mg twice daily. Comments on this clone: The antigen is undetermined.

Points from the study as a whole: Tofacitinib delivered significant drops in scalp clonality and in expanded CD8+ clones among the top 100. Clonality was higher in lesional than normal scalp, especially in alopecia totalis/universalis.

The V gene lost 5 bases and the J gene lost 2 bases, with 23 bases spanning the gap. Germline V CDR1 and CDR2: SGHVS, FNYEAQ. This CDR3 spans 18 amino acids. Sequenced material: CD8+ T cells sorted from blood, taken at week 24, from a patient treated with tofacitinib. The receptor was isolated from a human donor with alopecia areata. This chain uses TRBV7-6 with TRBJ2-3; weak D call: TRBD1 (5 bases). This CDR3 reads CASSPYPGPRALTDTQYF. Written as DNA, the CDR3 is TGTGCCAGCAGCCCTTACCCCGGGCCCAGGGCCCTCACAGATACGCAGTATTTT.